A single TCR beta chain is shown here with its context. Antigen specificity is unknown. The data stem from a study of cytomegalovirus exposure and HLA in healthy donors. The study ran its PCR with 60 Vbeta and 13 Jbeta primers. Profiled with immunoSEQ multiplex PCR; TCRdb holds only in-frame clones, not every one. The sample shows 150,000 to 200,000 clones, approximately 76% of them seen only once. With 1 base removed from V and 8 bases from J, the gap between germline ends came to 15 bases. Germline CDR1 SEHNR, CDR2 FQNEAQ (reference sequence). The CDR3 runs to 15 residues. Study-wide points: Indistinguishability led to the exclusion of some V segments, TRBV6-2 and TRBV6-3 included. The classifier was said to identify cytomegalovirus status with high specificity and sensitivity.

The specimen sequenced was PBMCs. The TCR comes from a woman aged 18-29 years in good health and CMV-seropositive. The V and J genes are TRBV7-9 and TRBJ2-1; possible D gene TRBD2, 5 bases. CDR3 region: CASSLVQTVGDEQFF. CDR3 nucleotides: TGTGCCAGCAGCTTAGTTCAAACAGTCGGGGATGAGCAGTTCTTC.